This TCR beta chain was recovered during a study of shared clonotypes between healthy human individuals. Data came from immunoSEQ multiplex PCR; TCRdb stores just in-frame clones and leaves some out. The table shows approximately 2.5 million clones, with under 95% occurring only once. The table lists this clone with a count of one. Germline CDR1 and CDR2: SGHRS and YFSETQ. Trimming pared 3 bases from V and 0 bases from J, leaving 13 bases between. This CDR3 comprises 15 residues. Sample: naive CD4+ T cells from PBMCs. Subset: CD45RA+ positively selected. The genes are TRBV5-1 and TRBJ2-7; a weak D match, TRBD1 (5 bases). The receptor was isolated from a young man in good health. Some clones in this sample may be carry-over from other donors' samples. The CDR3 DNA reads TGCGCCAGCAGCTCGTGGGGCGCGAGCTCCTACGAGCAGTACTTC. Amino acids: CASSSWGASSYEQYF.